The T cell receptor beta chain under discussion was sequenced for a study of OX40 agonist ivuxolimab in advanced cancers. Study-wide background: The patients' treatment was ivuxolimab, an agonistic anti-OX40 (CD134) antibody. The study's findings and limits: Expanded clones belonging to CD8+ T cells outnumbered, on average, those of CD4+. Doses of 0.1 to 3.0 mg/kg were accompanied by clonal expansion of CD4+ and CD8+ blood T cells by week 6. The 0.1-3.0 mg/kg partial responders had among the lowest clonal expansion.

Data came from immunoSEQ multiplex PCR; TCRdb stores just in-frame clones and leaves some out. Among about 69,000 clones listed, about 85% were seen once. Comment on this clone: Its specificity is not known.

Trimming pared 2 bases from V and 2 bases from J, leaving 9 bases between. Germline loops: CDR1 SGHDT, CDR2 YYEEEE. This CDR3 is 14 amino acids long. The chain links TRBV5-6 to TRBJ2-3; D uncertain. This clonotype was sampled from an adult with an advanced solid tumor such as melanoma, head and neck, liver or kidney cancer. The source was CD4+ or CD8+ T cells sorted from blood, collected in a trial of the OX40 agonist ivuxolimab. In nucleotides, the CDR3 is TGTGCCAGCAGCTTTCAAGGTCTCACAGATACGCAGTATTTT. Amino acid sequence: CASSFQGLTDTQYF.